Sequencing of this T cell receptor (beta chain) was carried out in a study of tumour-infiltrating T cells in Burkitt lymphoma. Study as a whole: All epidemiological Burkitt lymphoma subtypes were represented in the cohort. Productive clonality predicted overall and progression-free survival.

This clone has a single count. The antigen is unknown. With 3 bases removed from V and 2 bases from J, the gap between germline ends came to 14 bases. Germline CDR1 is SGHDN and CDR2 is FVKESK. The CDR3 spans 15 residues. Study-level findings and limits: Several public clonotypes were shared across many Burkitt lymphoma patients.

The method was immunoSEQ multiplex PCR; TCRdb's version includes in-frame clones alone and lacks a portion of them. The profile shows about 50,000 clones, more than 25% of them singletons. Sequenced material: tumor tissue. This chain uses TRBV14 with TRBJ2-7, with D possibly TRBD2 on 6 matching bases. The clonotype comes from a human donor with Burkitt lymphoma. The CDR3 is CASSQSPGVTYEQYF. In DNA, the CDR3 is TGTGCCAGCAGCCAGTCTCCGGGGGTCACCTACGAGCAGTACTTC.